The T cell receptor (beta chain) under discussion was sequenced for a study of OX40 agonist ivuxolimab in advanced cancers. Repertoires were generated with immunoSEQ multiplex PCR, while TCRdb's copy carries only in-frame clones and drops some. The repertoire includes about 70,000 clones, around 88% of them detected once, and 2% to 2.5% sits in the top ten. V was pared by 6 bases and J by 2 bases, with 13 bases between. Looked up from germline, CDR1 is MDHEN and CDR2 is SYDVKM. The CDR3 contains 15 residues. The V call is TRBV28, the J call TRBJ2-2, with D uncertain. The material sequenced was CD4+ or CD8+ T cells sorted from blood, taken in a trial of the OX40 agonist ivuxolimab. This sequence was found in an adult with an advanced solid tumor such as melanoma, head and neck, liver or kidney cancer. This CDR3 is CASSHALPNTGELFF. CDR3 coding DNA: TGTGCCAGCAGCCATGCACTACCTAACACCGGGGAGCTGTTTTTT.